The next 14 T cell receptor beta chains were all read from a single sample in a study of tumor and adjacent non-tumor tissue in lung cancer (dated by TCRdb to 2016 to 2019). Libraries were built with multiplex PCR. Instrument on record: Illumina HiSeq 2500. TCRbeta libraries were constructed through three rounds of nested PCR with primers (Table S4) according to protocols modified from ARM-PCR. TCRdb handled the public reads itself, with Q25 trimming in fastp and clone calling in MiXCR, and kept productive beta chains. Entries are consolidated by CDR3 protein sequence, retaining the most common genes and DNA. The sample yields 90,000 to 100,000 distinct CDR3 sequences; 75% to 85% were counted once. The top ten clones comprise about 29% of the sample. RNA was isolated from bulk, unsorted tissue, and RNA quality was assessed with a NanoDrop ND-1000 and an Agilent 2100. For the normal lung samples, distant non-tumor tissue was collected more than 3 cm away from the tumor edge.

Sequenced sample: distant non-tumor lung tissue. These receptors were taken from a man aged 55 to 70 with small cell lung cancer.

This clonotype was seen at least ten times. V and J are TRBV28 and TRBJ1-5, with D uncertain. V lost 3 bases and J 11 bases, leaving 11 bases between the germline ends. Germline V lookup: CDR1 MDHEN, CDR2 SYDVKM. The CDR3 has 12 residues. The CDR3 loop is CASSFRDGAQHF. CDR3 bases: TGTGCCAGCAGTTTTCGTGACGGGGCCCAGCATTTT.

A word on this clonotype: At one end, the junction sequence differs from germline, possibly due to a read error. CDR3 DNA sequence: TGTAGCGCTATGTGGGAGGCGGACACTGAAGCTTTCTTT. This sequence encodes CSAMWEADTEAFF. The V and J genes are TRBV29-1 and TRBJ1-1; D gene unclear. CDR1 and CDR2 (germline): SQVTM, ANQGSEA. The CDR3 extends over 13 amino acids. Complete variable domain (other parts from reference TRBV29-1 and TRBJ1-1): SAVISQKPSRDICQRGTSLTIQCQVDSQVTMMFWYRQQPGQSLTLIATANQGSEATYESGFVIDKFPISRPNLTFSTLTVSNMSPEDSSIYLCSAMWEADTEAFFGQGTRLTVV.

A remark on this clonotype: Sequence at one end of the junction differs from germline and may be a read error. The V call is TRBV29-1, the J call TRBJ2-5; 10 nucleotides agree with TRBD1. CDR1 and CDR2 from the germline V gene are SQVTM and ANQGSEA. CDR3 length: 15 residues. Here the CDR3 DNA reads TGCTGCGTCTACAACGACCGGGACAGGGGAGAGACCCAGCACTTC. Translated: CCVYNDRDRGETQHF.

For this clonotype: A read error may explain this, as a much larger clone is one base away. Since the CDR3 does not end with the conserved phenylalanine or tryptophan, this likely comes from a read error. The genes are TRBV20-1 and TRBJ2-3; 10 bases agree with TRBD2. This CDR3 spans 16 amino acids. Germline V lookup: CDR1 DFQATT, CDR2 SNEGSKA (reference sequence). J lost 0 bases, V lost 1 base, and 4 bases had no gene match. The CDR3 loop is CSARGGAGGSTDTQYY. CDR3 sequence (DNA): TGCAGTGCTAGAGGTGGAGCGGGAGGGAGCACAGATACGCAGTATTAT.

The chain uses TRBV11-2 and TRBJ2-1; no firm D call. Germline-derived CDR1 and CDR2 are SGHAT and FQNNGV. This CDR3 has 16 amino acids. V was clipped by 11 bases and J by 0 bases, with 20 bases between them. CDR3 residues: CACSLRVDSSYNEQFF. CDR3 bases: TGTGCCTGTAGCCTTAGGGTGGATAGCTCCTACAATGAGCAGTTCTTC.

Turning to this clonotype: One end of the junction is discordant with germline, which a read error may explain. The chain is built from TRBV24-1 and TRBJ2-2; tentative D call: TRBD2 (6 bases). Germline V gene lookup returns CDR1 KGHDR and CDR2 SFDVKD. This CDR3 spans 13 amino acids. Here the CDR3 reads CASRMAPTGEVFF. For the CDR3, the DNA is TGTGCCTCGAGAATGGCTCCCACCGGGGAGGTGTTTTTT.

Concerning this clonotype: One end of the junction is discordant with germline, which a read error may explain. V gene TRBV6-1 combines with J gene TRBJ2-1; D remains unclear. The germline CDR1 and CDR2 sequences are MNHNS and SASEGT. This CDR3 spans 15 amino acids. The CDR3, as DNA: TGTGCCAGCGGTGACGCCCAAAGCTCCTACAATGAGCAGTTCTTC. Its translation: CASGDAQSSYNEQFF.

Of note for this clonotype: Relative to the germline gene, one junction end is altered; a read error may explain this. CDR3 sequence (DNA): TGTGCCAGTAGTATCGGAGAACAGGGGGTATATAGCAATCAGTCCCAGCATTTT. Translation gives CASSIGEQGVYSNQSQHF. The V and J genes are TRBV19 and TRBJ1-5; 8 bases agree with TRBD1. The germline V gene has CDR1 LNHDA and CDR2 SQIVND (reference sequence). The CDR3 has 18 amino acids.

The J gene is TRBJ2-5, the V gene TRBV4-1; D assignment may be TRBD1 or TRBD2 (5 bases each). CDR3 length equals 15 residues. Germline V gene lookup returns CDR1 MGHRA and CDR2 YSYEKL. V shed 8 bases and J shed 7 bases, with 23 bases lying between them. This chain's CDR3 is CASSTEMMGVRTQYF. CDR3 coding DNA: TGCGCCAGCTCTACCGAGATGATGGGGGTGAGGACCCAGTACTTC.

Points on this clonotype: One end of the junction is discordant with germline, which a read error may explain. The chain combines TRBV4-1 with TRBJ2-1; 7 bases match TRBD2. CDR3 length equals 17 residues. In germline, CDR1 is MGHRA, CDR2 YSYEKL. The CDR3 region has the DNA TGCTCCAGCAGCCTCGATCCGACTAGCAGGAGTGGAAATGAGCAGTTCTTC. Amino acid sequence: CSSSLDPTSRSGNEQFF.

Of note for this clonotype: Relative to the germline gene, one junction end is altered; a read error may explain this. V usage is TRBV11-1 and J usage is TRBJ2-7; a weak D match, TRBD2 (5 bases). CDR3 length: 14 residues. Germline V gene sequence: CDR1 SGHAT, CDR2 FQDESV (reference sequence). The chain's CDR3 is CASSLTGSSYDQYF. CDR3 sequence (DNA): TGTGCCAGCAGCTTAACGGGGAGTTCCTACGATCAGTACTTC.

The count of this clonotype is one. One junction end does not reproduce the germline sequence, and a read error may be involved. V usage is TRBV10-1 and J usage is TRBJ2-3; possibly TRBD2 for D (6 bases). Germline values: CDR1 WNHNN, CDR2 SYGVQD (reference sequence). The CDR3 has 15 residues. This CDR3 reads CANSQAGLPTDMQYF. The CDR3 nucleotides are TGCGCCAACAGTCAGGCGGGACTCCCGACAGATATGCAGTATTTT.

V and J are TRBV11-2 and TRBJ2-2, with TRBD2 identical over 10 bases. The CDR3 covers 16 residues. The germline gives CDR1 SGHAT, CDR2 FQNNGV. Trimming removed 6 bases from V and 12 bases from J; junction bases left unmatched: 16. CDR3 bases: TGTGCCAGCAGGGGGCCTAGCGGGAGTGGCACCGCGAAGCTGTTTTTT. Protein: CASRGPSGSGTAKLFF.

To note about this clonotype: Given the absence of the conserved phenylalanine or tryptophan at the CDR3 end, a read error is likely. No DNA is shown, since the ends of the CDR3 on it are uncertain; the CDR3 is the one TCRdb lists. The chain joins TRBV12-3 or TRBV12-4 to TRBJ2-1; no DNA check was done on the table's D call, TRBD2. The CDR3 totals 15 residues, both ends included. The CDR3 is CASSGATMTFNEEFL.